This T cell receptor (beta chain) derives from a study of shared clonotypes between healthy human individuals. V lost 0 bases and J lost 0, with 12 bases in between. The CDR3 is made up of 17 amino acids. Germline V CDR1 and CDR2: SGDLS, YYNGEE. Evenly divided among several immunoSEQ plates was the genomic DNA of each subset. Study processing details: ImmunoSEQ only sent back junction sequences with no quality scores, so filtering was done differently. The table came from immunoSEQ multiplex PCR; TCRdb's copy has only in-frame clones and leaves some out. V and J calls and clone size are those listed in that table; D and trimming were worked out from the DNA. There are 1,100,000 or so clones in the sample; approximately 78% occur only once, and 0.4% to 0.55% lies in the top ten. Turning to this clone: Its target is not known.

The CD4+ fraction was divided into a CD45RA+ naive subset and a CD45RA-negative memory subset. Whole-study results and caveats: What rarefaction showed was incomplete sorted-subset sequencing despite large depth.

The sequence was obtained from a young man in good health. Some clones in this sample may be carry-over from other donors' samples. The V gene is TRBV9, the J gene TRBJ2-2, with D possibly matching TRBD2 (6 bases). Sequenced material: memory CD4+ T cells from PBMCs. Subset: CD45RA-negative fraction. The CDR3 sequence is CASSVVAGPSNTGELFF. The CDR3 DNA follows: TGTGCCAGCAGCGTAGTCGCGGGACCTTCGAACACCGGGGAGCTGTTTTTT.